The 29 T cell receptor beta chains given below trace back to one sample, sequenced in a study of blood T cell repertoires in COVID-19. TCRdb keeps only in-frame clones here, not all; method: immunoSEQ multiplex PCR. The data hold about 88,000 clones, with roughly 84% observed a single time. Material: peripheral blood. Every receptor here comes from a woman between 65 and 79 years old with acute or convalescent COVID-19.

The chain has TRBV5-1 and TRBJ1-1, with 7 bases identical to TRBD1. Trimming took 2 bases from V and 4 from J; bases not matched to a gene: 5. The germline V gene encodes CDR1 SGHRS and CDR2 YFSETQ. The CDR3 sequence is 14 residues long. The CDR3 loop reads CASSLLDRATEAFF. The CDR3 nucleotides are TGCGCCAGCAGCTTATTAGACAGGGCCACTGAAGCTTTCTTT. The variable domain in full, completed from reference TRBV5-1 and TRBJ1-1, reads KAGVTQTPRYLIKTRGQQVTLSCSPISGHRSVSWYQQTPGQGLQFLFEYFSETQRNKGNFPGRFSGRQFSNSRSEMNVSTLELGDSALYLCASSLLDRATEAFFGQGTRLTVV.

This clone came up once. The junction differs from germline at one of its ends, possibly a read error. The gene calls are TRBV7-2 and TRBJ1-1; 8 nucleotides match TRBD1. Germline V gives CDR1 SGHTA, CDR2 FQGNSA. This CDR3 region has 17 residues. The CDR3 DNA reads TGTGCCAGCACCTTAGGACAGGGTACTCTAATGAACACTGAAGCTTTCTTT. Translated, it gives CASTLGQGTLMNTEAFF.

This rearrangement joins TRBV7-7 to TRBJ1-4; TRBD1 agrees at 8 bases. This CDR3 comprises 15 residues. Germline CDR1 is SSHAT and CDR2 is FNYEAQ (reference sequence). J was trimmed by 4 bases and V by 5 bases; bases with no gene match: 6. The CDR3 spells CASSQTTGVNEKLFF. The CDR3 DNA follows: TGTGCCAGCAGCCAGACGACAGGGGTTAATGAAAAACTGTTTTTT. The whole variable domain, remainder taken from reference TRBV7-7 and TRBJ1-4, is GAGVSQSPRYKVTKRGQDVTLRCDPISSHATLYWYQQALGQGPEFLTYFNYEAQPDKSGLPSDRFSAERPEGSISTLTIQRTEQRDSAMYRCASSQTTGVNEKLFFGSGTQLSVL.

V gene TRBV2 combines with J gene TRBJ2-5; 8 bases are a match to TRBD2. This CDR3 has 14 amino acids. Per germline, CDR1 SNHLY and CDR2 FYNNEI. V shed 5 bases and J 5 bases; nucleotides not matched to a gene: 7. The CDR3 here is CASSTGTRGETQYF. CDR3 coding DNA: TGTGCCAGCAGTACCGGGACTAGAGGTGAGACCCAGTACTTC.

The chain employs TRBV5-1 and TRBJ1-4, with 8 bases lining up with TRBD1. With V trimmed by 2 bases and J by 6 bases, 3 bases remained unmatched. Germline values: CDR1 SGHRS, CDR2 YFSETQ. This CDR3 contains 14 residues. The CDR3 spells CASSFSGGDEKLFF. The CDR3, as DNA: TGCGCCAGCAGCTTTTCAGGGGGCGATGAAAAACTGTTTTTT.

This clone was counted between two and nine times. The chain combines TRBV19 with TRBJ2-5; 12 nucleotides agree with TRBD1. Germline V gene data show CDR1 as LNHDA and CDR2 as SQIVND (reference sequence). V lost 4 bases to trimming and J lost 9 bases; unmatched junction nucleotides: 9. The CDR3 runs to 15 residues. The CDR3 loop is CASSTTGTGGAAQYF. In nucleotides, the CDR3 is TGTGCCAGTAGTACCACCGGGACAGGGGGCGCGGCCCAGTACTTC.

The table lists this clone with a count of one. V and J are TRBV3-1 (or the pseudogene TRBV3-2) and TRBJ2-3; D is perhaps TRBD2 (7 bases). Germline-derived CDR1 and CDR2 are LGHDT and YNNKEL (reference sequence). The CDR3 consists of 16 residues. The V and J ends lost 4 bases and 1 base respectively, with 15 bases between them. The CDR3 region has the DNA TGTGCCAGCAGCCGAACACGGGGGGCCGGCACAGATACGCAGTATTTT. Translation: CASSRTRGAGTDTQYF.

The CDR3 bases are TGTGCCAGCAGCTTAGGGACCGCAGGGGGCCGGAACACTGAAGCTTTCTTT. Its protein is CASSLGTAGGRNTEAFF. The gene calls are TRBV7-6 and TRBJ1-1, with 8 bases identical to TRBD1. V shed 1 base and J 1 base; nucleotides not matched to a gene: 8. Germline lookup yields CDR1 SGHVS and CDR2 FNYEAQ. This CDR3 spans 17 amino acids.

This clone was seen a handful of times. The J gene is TRBJ2-3, the V gene TRBV6-4; D gene unclear. This CDR3 has 14 residues. Per germline, CDR1 MRHNA and CDR2 SNTAGT. Trimming took 2 bases from V and 2 from J, leaving 8 bases between them. CDR3 bases: TGTGCCAGCAGTGACGGGCAGCCCACAGATACGCAGTATTTT. It codes for CASSDGQPTDTQYF.

This clone was counted between two and nine times. V gene TRBV28 combines with J gene TRBJ1-1; 11 nucleotides line up with TRBD1. The CDR3 sequence is 14 residues long. CDR1 and CDR2 (germline): MDHEN, SYDVKM. V shed 5 bases, J shed 11 bases, and the junction held 10 bases outside the gene matches. The CDR3 here is CASSAGQGAIIAFF. For the CDR3, the DNA is TGTGCCAGCAGTGCAGGACAGGGGGCTATTATTGCTTTCTTT.

This clone was counted once. The chain combines TRBV4-3 with TRBJ2-2; D not certain. The CDR3 sequence is 13 residues long. In germline, CDR1 is LGHNA, CDR2 YSLEER. V shed 0 bases and J shed 5 bases, with 4 bases lying between them. The CDR3 loop is CASSQELTGELFF. The CDR3, as DNA: TGCGCCAGCAGCCAAGAGTTAACCGGGGAGCTGTTTTTT.

The chain carries TRBV11-2 and TRBJ2-7, with 10 bases that match TRBD2. After removal of 5 bases from V and 6 bases from J, the junction contained 7 bases not matched to a gene. Germline values: CDR1 SGHAT, CDR2 FQNNGV. The CDR3 contains 14 residues. CDR3 region: CASSPTSGRGEQYV. The CDR3 DNA sequence: TGTGCCAGCAGCCCCACGAGCGGGAGGGGCGAGCAGTACGTC.

This chain uses TRBV5-4 with TRBJ2-7; D is ambiguous. CDR3 length equals 13 residues. Deletions cut 6 bases from V and 1 base from J, with 11 bases between. The germline CDR1 and CDR2 sequences are SGHNT and YYREEE (reference sequence). The CDR3 sequence: CASIWASSYEQYV. As DNA, the CDR3 is TGTGCCAGCATCTGGGCCAGTTCCTACGAGCAGTACGTC.

This clone is a singleton in its sample. The rearrangement joins TRBV7-9 to TRBJ1-1; 10 nucleotides align to TRBD1. V trimming: 6 bases; J trimming: 7 bases; junction bases outside the gene matches: 14. Germline V gives CDR1 SEHNR, CDR2 FQNEAQ (reference sequence). The CDR3 runs to 16 residues. CDR3 in amino acids: CASRVNPGQGSHEAFF. In DNA form, the CDR3 reads TGTGCCAGCAGGGTTAATCCGGGACAGGGGTCCCATGAAGCTTTCTTT.

The chain combines TRBV11-2 with TRBJ2-2; D might be TRBD1 (5 bases). With 6 bases removed from V and 0 bases from J, the gap between germline ends came to 11 bases. Per germline, CDR1 SGHAT and CDR2 FQNNGV. The CDR3 runs 15 residues. DNA of the CDR3: TGTGCCAGCAGTTTTCAGGGTTCGAACACCGGGGAGCTGTTTTTT. This gives the protein CASSFQGSNTGELFF.

This clone occurred a few times. V is TRBV6-6 and J is TRBJ1-5; 7 bases agree with TRBD1. CDR1 MNHNY and CDR2 SVGAGI come from the germline V gene (reference sequence). The CDR3 runs 15 residues. V was clipped by 5 bases and J by 7 bases; unmatched bases: 11. The CDR3 DNA sequence: TGTGCCAGCAGTACGGACAGGTTAGAAGGCCAGCCCCAGCATTTT. It yields the protein CASSTDRLEGQPQHF.

A single count supports this clone. The chain combines TRBV7-2 with TRBJ2-1, with D perhaps matching TRBD2 (6 bases). CDR3 length: 16 amino acids. Germline-derived CDR1 and CDR2 are SGHTA and FQGNSA. V lost 6 bases to trimming and J lost 3 bases, with 18 bases between them. Here the CDR3 reads CASRRGSGVGYNEQFF. Written as DNA, the CDR3 is TGTGCCAGCAGAAGAGGGTCGGGAGTGGGCTACAATGAGCAGTTCTTC.

This chain connects TRBV6-5 to TRBJ2-1; D not resolved. The CDR3 totals 12 residues. CDR1 is MNHEY, CDR2 SVGAGI, per germline. V lost 0 bases and J 8 bases, leaving 5 bases between the germline ends. This CDR3 is CASSYSGDEQFF. In DNA, the CDR3 is TGTGCCAGCAGTTACTCGGGCGATGAGCAGTTCTTC.

The chain recombines TRBV4-3 with TRBJ2-3; 7 bases are shared with TRBD2. Germline trimming cut 3 bases from V and 4 bases from J; bases unmatched to any gene: 10. CDR1 LGHNA and CDR2 YSLEER come from the germline V gene. This CDR3 has 16 amino acids. This chain's CDR3 is CASSQNGGRGSDTQYF. DNA of the CDR3: TGCGCCAGCAGCCAGAACGGCGGGAGAGGATCAGATACGCAGTATTTT.

This clone has only one observation. The chain has TRBV28 and TRBJ2-3, with 8 bases aligning to TRBD1. In germline, CDR1 is MDHEN, CDR2 SYDVKM. The CDR3 is 14 residues long. The V and J ends lost 6 bases and 5 bases, in that order; junction bases with no gene match: 7. CDR3 DNA sequence: TGTGCCAGCAGCTCGGACAGGGCTAAAGATACGCAGTATTTT. Translated: CASSSDRAKDTQYF.

This clone was counted between two and nine times. The V call is TRBV12-5, the J call TRBJ1-5; TRBD1 might be the D (6 bases). The V end was cut by 3 bases, the J end by 5 bases, with 11 bases between. Germline V lookup: CDR1 LGHNT, CDR2 FRNRAP. The CDR3 extends over 14 amino acids. CDR3 sequence reads: CASGLAGADQPQHF. Here the CDR3 DNA reads TGTGCTAGTGGTTTAGCGGGGGCCGATCAGCCCCAGCATTTT.

The gene calls are TRBV2 and TRBJ1-1, with 10 bases aligning to TRBD1. Germline lookup yields CDR1 SNHLY and CDR2 FYNNEI. The CDR3 consists of 17 residues. V was pared by 6 bases and J by 1 base, with 11 bases of the junction left unmatched. The chain's CDR3 is CASRQGQGIVRNTEAFF. In nucleotides, the CDR3 is TGTGCCAGCAGACAGGGACAGGGGATAGTGAGGAACACTGAAGCTTTCTTT.

This chain joins TRBV3-1 (or the pseudogene TRBV3-2) and TRBJ1-4; TRBD1 agrees at 8 bases. CDR1 is LGHDT, CDR2 YNNKEL, per germline (reference sequence). Germline trimming cut 3 bases from V and 3 bases from J; bases unmatched to any gene: 6. This CDR3 has 16 amino acids. CDR3 in amino acids: CASSQGPGQANEKLFF. For the CDR3, the DNA is TGTGCCAGCAGCCAGGGACCGGGACAGGCTAATGAAAAACTGTTTTTT.

A few counts support this clone. The V and J genes are TRBV10-2 and TRBJ2-3; weak D call: TRBD2 (6 bases). There are 14 residues in the CDR3. Germline lookup yields CDR1 WSHSY and CDR2 SAAADI. V was cut by 7 bases and J by 4 bases, with 15 bases left in between. CDR3 sequence reads: CASKGTGEADTQYF. The CDR3 coding sequence is TGCGCCAGCAAGGGGACCGGGGAGGCAGATACGCAGTATTTT.

Concerning this clone: The final CDR3 position lacks the conserved phenylalanine or tryptophan, pointing to a likely read error. The DNA is left out, because the CDR3 cannot be placed on it with certainty; the CDR3 is given as TCRdb lists it. V is TRBV2 and J is TRBJ1-2. In germline, CDR1 is SNHLY, CDR2 FYNNEI. The CDR3 has 13 amino acids, counting both end residues. The CDR3 reads CASSEALRVLRFA.

The V call is TRBV27, the J call TRBJ2-3; TRBD2 might be the D (6 bases). Germline V CDR1 and CDR2: MNHEY, SMNVEV (reference sequence). This CDR3 region has 14 residues. With 3 bases removed from V and 8 bases from J, the gap between germline ends came to 15 bases. The CDR3 region is CASSFRSQAGTQYF. The CDR3 region has the DNA TGTGCCAGCAGTTTCCGGTCCCAAGCGGGTACGCAGTATTTT.

This chain links TRBV5-4 with TRBJ2-1; 11 nucleotides agree with TRBD2. V shed 0 bases, J shed 7 bases, and the junction held 9 bases outside the gene matches. Germline lookup yields CDR1 SGHNT and CDR2 YYREEE (reference sequence). The CDR3 is 17 residues long. The CDR3 coding sequence is TGTGCCAGCAGCTTGGTGATAGCGGGAGGGCCAGTAAATGAGCAGTTCTTC. Translated, it gives CASSLVIAGGPVNEQFF.

The V and J genes are TRBV5-5 and TRBJ2-3; D is uncertain. Germline CDR1 reads SGHKS; CDR2 reads YYEKEE (reference sequence). The length of the CDR3 is 11 residues. V lost 4 bases and J lost 5, with 5 bases in between. The DNA for the CDR3 is TGTGCCAGCAGCACTTTAGATACGCAGTATTTT. It translates to CASSTLDTQYF.

This clone appeared a single time. This chain links TRBV19 with TRBJ2-2; D is possibly TRBD2 (5 bases). Deletions cut 8 bases from V and 2 bases from J, with 18 bases between. Germline V CDR1 and CDR2: LNHDA, SQIVND (reference sequence). This CDR3 is 16 amino acids long. The DNA of the CDR3 is TGTGCCAGTCACATAGGATCGCGGGTCAACACCGGGGAGCTGTTTTTT. Amino acids: CASHIGSRVNTGELFF.